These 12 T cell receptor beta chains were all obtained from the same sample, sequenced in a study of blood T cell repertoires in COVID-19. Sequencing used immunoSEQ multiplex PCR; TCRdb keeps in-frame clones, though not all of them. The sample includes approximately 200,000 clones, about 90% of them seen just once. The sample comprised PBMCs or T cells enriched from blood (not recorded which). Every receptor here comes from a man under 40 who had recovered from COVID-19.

Here the CDR3 DNA reads TGTGCCAGCAGTTCTAGGACAGGAAGGGGGGAAGCTTTCTTT. It yields the protein CASSSRTGRGEAFF. The chain uses TRBV11-2 and TRBJ1-1; 7 bases fit TRBD1. Germline CDR1 is SGHAT and CDR2 is FQNNGV. The trim removed 6 bases at V and 8 bases at J, leaving 12 bases unmatched. This CDR3 has 14 residues.

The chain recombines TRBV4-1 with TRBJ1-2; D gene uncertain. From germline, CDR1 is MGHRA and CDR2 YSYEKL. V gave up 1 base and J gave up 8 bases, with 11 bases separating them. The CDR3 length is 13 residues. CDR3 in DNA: TGCGCCAGCAGCCAAGGTTCGGGGTTAGGCTACACCTTC. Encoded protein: CASSQGSGLGYTF.

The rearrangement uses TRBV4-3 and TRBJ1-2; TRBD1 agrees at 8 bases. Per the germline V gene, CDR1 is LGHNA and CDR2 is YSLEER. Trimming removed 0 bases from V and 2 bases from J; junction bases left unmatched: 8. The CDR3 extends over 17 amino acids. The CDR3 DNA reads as TGCGCCAGCAGCCAAGATATGGACAGGGAGGAAAACTATGGCTACACCTTC. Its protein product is CASSQDMDREENYGYTF.

CDR3 region: CASSLNRAPYNEQFF. The CDR3 DNA reads TGTGCCAGTAGTTTAAACAGGGCCCCGTACAATGAGCAGTTCTTC. The chain carries TRBV19 and TRBJ2-1, with D perhaps matching TRBD1 (6 bases). Germline lookup yields CDR1 LNHDA and CDR2 SQIVND (reference sequence). Trimming shortened V by 5 bases and J by 4 bases, and 15 bases separated the two germline ends. This CDR3 has 15 residues.

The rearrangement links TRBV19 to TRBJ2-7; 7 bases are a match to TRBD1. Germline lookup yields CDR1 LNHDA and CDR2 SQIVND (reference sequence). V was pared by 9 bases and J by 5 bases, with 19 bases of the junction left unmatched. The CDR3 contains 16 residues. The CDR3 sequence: CASHFNLKRGHNEQYF. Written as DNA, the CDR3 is TGTGCCAGCCACTTTAATTTAAAAAGGGGGCATAACGAGCAGTACTTC.

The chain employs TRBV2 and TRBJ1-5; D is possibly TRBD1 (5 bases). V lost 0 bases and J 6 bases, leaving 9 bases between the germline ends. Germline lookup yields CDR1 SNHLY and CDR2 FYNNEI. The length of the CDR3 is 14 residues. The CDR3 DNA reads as TGTGCCAGCAGTGAAGCGCGGGGACCTCAGCCCCAGCATTTT. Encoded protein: CASSEARGPQPQHF.

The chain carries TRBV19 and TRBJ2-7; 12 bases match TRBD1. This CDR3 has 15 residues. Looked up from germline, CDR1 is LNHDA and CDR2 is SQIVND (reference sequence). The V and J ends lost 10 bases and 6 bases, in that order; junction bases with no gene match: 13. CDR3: CATHEAGTGGAEQYF. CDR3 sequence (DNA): TGTGCCACCCATGAAGCCGGGACAGGGGGCGCCGAGCAGTACTTC. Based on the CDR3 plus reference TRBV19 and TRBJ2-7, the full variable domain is DGGITQSPKYLFRKEGQNVTLSCEQNLNHDAMYWYRQDPGQGLRLIYYSQIVNDFQKGDIAEGYSVSREKKESFPLTVTSAQKNPTAFYLCATHEAGTGGAEQYFGPGTRLTVT.

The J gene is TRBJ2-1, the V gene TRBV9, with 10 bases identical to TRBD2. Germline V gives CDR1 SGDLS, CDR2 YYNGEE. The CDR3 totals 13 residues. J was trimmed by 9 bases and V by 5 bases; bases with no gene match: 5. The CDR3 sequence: CASRASGGGEQFF. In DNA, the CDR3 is TGTGCCAGCAGGGCTAGCGGGGGCGGTGAGCAGTTCTTC.

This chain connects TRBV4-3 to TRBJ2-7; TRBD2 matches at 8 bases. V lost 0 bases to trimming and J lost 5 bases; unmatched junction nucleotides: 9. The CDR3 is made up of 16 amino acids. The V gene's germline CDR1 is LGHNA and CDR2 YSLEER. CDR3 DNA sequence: TGCGCCAGCAGCCAAGATCTGAGCGGGAGAAGCCACGAGCAGTACTTC. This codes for CASSQDLSGRSHEQYF.

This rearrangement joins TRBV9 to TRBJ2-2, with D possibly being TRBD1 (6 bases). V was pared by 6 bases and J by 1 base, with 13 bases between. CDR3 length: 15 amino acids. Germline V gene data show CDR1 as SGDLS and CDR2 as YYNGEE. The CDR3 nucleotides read TGTGCCAGCATCCCCGAGACAGGGAACACCGGGGAGCTGTTTTTT. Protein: CASIPETGNTGELFF.

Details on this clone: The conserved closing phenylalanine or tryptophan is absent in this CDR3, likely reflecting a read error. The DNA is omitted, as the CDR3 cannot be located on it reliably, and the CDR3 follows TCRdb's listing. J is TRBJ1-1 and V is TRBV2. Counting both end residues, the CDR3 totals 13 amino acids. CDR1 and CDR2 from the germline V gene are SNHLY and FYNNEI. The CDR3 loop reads CASRGTGGRGTIS.

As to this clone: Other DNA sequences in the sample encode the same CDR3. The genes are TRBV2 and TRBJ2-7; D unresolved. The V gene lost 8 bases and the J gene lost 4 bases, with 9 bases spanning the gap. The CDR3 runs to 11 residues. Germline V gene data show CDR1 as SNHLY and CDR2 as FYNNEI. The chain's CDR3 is CASSPGYEQYF. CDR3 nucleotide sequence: TGTGCCAGCTCCCCAGGTTACGAGCAGTACTTC.